The clone carrying this T cell receptor (beta chain) was seen many times. What it binds is unknown. The iRepertoire nested amplicon-rescue multiplex PCR amplified TCR alpha and beta CDR3s from RNA. TCRdb passed the multiplex PCR reads through MiXCR, listing each CDR3 protein once. The table records 300,000 to 400,000 distinct CDR3 sequences, approximately 42% of them present only once. The CDR3 sequence is 13 residues long. Germline CDR1 MNHEY, CDR2 SMNVEV (reference sequence). Trimming stripped 5 bases from V and 0 bases from J, with 6 bases between. The data belong to a study of glioma-infiltrating T cells. Whole-study findings and limits: Patients with low tissue-blood divergence carried a signature set of shared blood CDR3 motifs.

The receptor's source is a human donor with low-grade glioma or glioblastoma, undergoing nonglioma brain surgery, or in good health (not recorded which). The rearrangement uses TRBV27 and TRBJ2-3, with D possibly matching TRBD1 (5 bases). The specimen was glioma tissue, nonneoplastic brain tissue, or PBMCs (not recorded which). CDR3 in amino acids: CASSPGSTDTQYF. For the CDR3, the DNA is TGTGCCAGCAGTCCAGGGAGCACAGATACGCAGTATTTT.